This T cell receptor beta chain was identified in a study of cytomegalovirus exposure and HLA in healthy donors. General study findings and limits: Earlier analysis found most TCR beta V segments productive about 87% or about 30% of the time. A later examination showed that TCR association rates differed by HLA locus, with DRB1 most and HLA-C fewest.

It was with 60 Vbeta and 13 Jbeta primers that the PCR ran. Profiled with immunoSEQ multiplex PCR; TCRdb holds only in-frame clones, not every one. The data contain roughly 230,000 clones, roughly 78% of them seen just once; the ten biggest clones take up less than 0.6%. CDR3 length equals 17 residues. V gave up 0 bases and J gave up 6 bases; unmatched junction bases: 9. Germline CDR1 reads ENHRY; CDR2 reads SYGVKD. A word on this clone: What it recognizes is unknown.

The receptor's source is a boy aged 10-17 years in good health and CMV-seronegative. Sequencing used PBMCs. The chain combines TRBV10-3 with TRBJ1-2, with 11 positions matching TRBD1. The CDR3 spells CAISESSRTGGADGYTF. DNA for the CDR3: TGTGCCATCAGTGAGTCGTCGCGGACAGGGGGCGCGGATGGCTACACCTTC.